This TCR beta chain stems from a study of blood T cell repertoires in COVID-19. Overall study context: From the United States, Italy and Spain came samples of acute and convalescent COVID-19. PBMCs, B-cell-depleted T cells, or T cells provided the cDNA or gDNA that made up the material.

This clone has a single count. V lost 4 bases and J 0 bases, leaving 7 bases between the germline ends. The length of the CDR3 is 13 residues. Germline V gene data show CDR1 as SGHTA and CDR2 as FQGTGA. Method: immunoSEQ multiplex PCR; TCRdb's copy keeps in-frame clones and lacks some. This table has fewer than 65,000 clones, over 75% appearing once. The sequencing input was peripheral blood. The V and J genes are TRBV7-3 and TRBJ2-7; D possibly corresponds to TRBD1 (5 bases). This sequence originates from a woman aged 55-70 years with COVID-19, enrolled during active disease. The CDR3 DNA reads as TGTGCCAGCAGCTCGACAGCCTCCTACGAGCAGTACTTC. Encoded protein: CASSSTASYEQYF.